This T cell receptor beta chain was profiled in a study of blood T cell repertoires in COVID-19. In the study overall: Donors in the United States, Italy and Spain gave samples during acute or convalescent COVID-19. From T cells, B-cell-depleted T cells, or PBMCs came the material, which was cDNA or gDNA.

Enrolled during active infection, Seattle patients were then followed longitudinally. This CDR3 spans 13 amino acids. CDR1 is GTSNPN and CDR2 is SVGIG in the germline V gene (reference sequence). Trimming removed 4 bases at V and 0 bases at J, with 7 bases between. As processed by the authors: Amplification of reference gene primers provided the estimated nucleated cell counts. The method was immunoSEQ multiplex PCR; TCRdb's version includes in-frame clones alone and lacks a portion of them. That table furnishes V, J and clone size, whereas the DNA furnished D and trimming. The table has some 210,000 clones, about 90% seen once.

Sequenced sample: peripheral blood. The TCR sequence derives from a man aged 55-75 years with COVID-19, enrolled during active disease. The genes are TRBV30 and TRBJ1-5, with TRBD1 as a possible D gene (5 bases). The CDR3 DNA reads TGTGCCTGGACAGGGTATAGCAATCAGCCCCAGCATTTT. Its translation: CAWTGYSNQPQHF.